These 21 T cell receptor beta chains were sequenced from one sample in a study of cytomegalovirus exposure and HLA in healthy donors. The PCR contained 60 Vbeta and 13 Jbeta primers. Using immunoSEQ multiplex PCR, the repertoire was profiled, and TCRdb retains in-frame clones only, with some absent. Of some 130,000 clones in the sample, approximately 62% were seen once. Source material: PBMCs. All receptors derive from a human donor in good health.

The rearrangement links TRBV27 to TRBJ1-5; unclear D gene. The CDR3 sequence is 14 residues long. V was pared by 3 bases and J by 3 bases, with 9 bases between. Germline CDR1 is MNHEY and CDR2 is SMNVEV (reference sequence). CDR3 DNA: TGTGCCAGCAGTTTTGGCCTGAACAATCAGCCCCAGCATTTT. This sequence encodes CASSFGLNNQPQHF.

This clone was detected a few times. This chain links TRBV11-3 with TRBJ2-1; 13 bases line up with TRBD2. This CDR3 comprises 17 residues. Unmatched junction bases numbered 12, after V lost 5 bases and J lost 8 bases. Germline V lookup: CDR1 SGHNT, CDR2 YENEEA. The CDR3 loop is CASSRINGLAGVYEQFF. The CDR3, as DNA: TGTGCCAGCAGCCGAATTAACGGACTAGCGGGAGTGTATGAGCAGTTCTTC.

The genes are TRBV11-3 and TRBJ2-2, with 7 bases matching TRBD2. Germline CDR1 is SGHNT and CDR2 is YENEEA. The length of the CDR3 is 16 residues. Trimming at V came to 4 bases and at J to 4 bases, leaving 9 bases not matched to a gene. Here the CDR3 reads CASSSPGGSPTGELFF. CDR3 sequence (DNA): TGTGCCAGCAGCTCACCCGGCGGGAGTCCCACCGGGGAGCTGTTTTTT.

There are a few counts of this clone. This chain uses TRBV14 with TRBJ1-5; D not certain. Germline values: CDR1 SGHDN, CDR2 FVKESK. V dropped 4 bases and J dropped 9 bases, with 13 bases sitting between them. This CDR3 region has 13 residues. CDR3 DNA: TGTGCCAGCAGCCGGTTCGGTACGGGGCCCCAGCATTTT. Its translation is CASSRFGTGPQHF.

This clone occurred a few times. This sequence joins TRBV11-3 and TRBJ2-1; 13 bases map to TRBD2. CDR1 and CDR2 from the germline V gene are SGHNT and YENEEA. With V trimmed by 1 base and J by 4 bases, 1 base remained unmatched. The CDR3 is 16 residues long. The CDR3 loop is CASSLGGLAGYNEQFF. The CDR3 DNA sequence: TGTGCCAGCAGCTTAGGGGGACTAGCGGGGTACAATGAGCAGTTCTTC.

The chain links TRBV29-1 to TRBJ2-3, with 9 bases matching TRBD1. Per the germline V gene, CDR1 is SQVTM and CDR2 is ANQGSEA. Germline trimming cut 6 bases from V and 7 bases from J; bases unmatched to any gene: 17. CDR3 size: 16 residues. The CDR3: CSVDRDREATRYTQYF. The CDR3 region has the DNA TGCAGCGTGGACCGGGACAGGGAAGCTACAAGATATACGCAGTATTTT.

The table lists this clone with a few counts. The V gene is TRBV29-1, the J gene TRBJ2-5; TRBD1 matches at 9 bases. V lost 6 bases and J lost 5; bases outside the gene matches: 10. This CDR3 is built from 14 residues. CDR1 SQVTM and CDR2 ANQGSEA come from the germline V gene. The CDR3 coding sequence is TGCAGCGTAGCACAGGGGGCAAAGGGGGAGACCCAGTACTTC. Protein product: CSVAQGAKGETQYF.

This rearrangement joins TRBV19 to TRBJ2-1, with 14 bases matching TRBD2. Unmatched junction bases numbered 4, after V lost 4 bases and J lost 5 bases. The germline CDR1 and CDR2 sequences are LNHDA and SQIVND (reference sequence). This CDR3 is 16 amino acids long. CDR3 region: CASSRTSGRRDNEQFF. For the CDR3, the DNA is TGTGCCAGTAGTAGGACTAGCGGGAGGAGAGACAATGAGCAGTTCTTC.

The chain is built from TRBV7-9 and TRBJ2-7, with 7 bases fitting TRBD1. Germline CDR1 and CDR2: SEHNR and FQNEAQ (reference sequence). The CDR3 covers 16 residues. Trimming cost V 4 bases and J 0 bases; bases outside gene matches: 9. The CDR3 nucleotides read TGTGCCAGCAGCTCAACTCGGGACAGCACCTCCTACGAGCAGTACTTC. This codes for CASSSTRDSTSYEQYF.

The V gene is TRBV19, the J gene TRBJ2-2; 7 nucleotides line up with TRBD2. Germline values: CDR1 LNHDA, CDR2 SQIVND (reference sequence). This CDR3 is built from 19 residues. Unmatched junction bases numbered 17, after V lost 1 base and J lost 6 bases. The CDR3 DNA follows: TGTGCCAGTAGTATAGCTGTTAGGAGGTTAGCGGGTTGGGCCGGGGAGCTGTTTTTT. This translates into CASSIAVRRLAGWAGELFF.

The chain recombines TRBV7-9 with TRBJ2-5, with D possibly being TRBD1 (5 bases). The J call is in doubt because the DNA end fits TRBJ2-7 better. CDR3 size: 14 residues. Germline V gene lookup returns CDR1 SEHNR and CDR2 FQNEAQ (reference sequence). CDR3 protein: CASSSNDRAYEQYF. CDR3 sequence (DNA): TGTGCCAGCAGCTCTAACGACAGAGCCTACGAGCAGTACTTC.

The rearrangement links TRBV5-1 to TRBJ2-3, with 7 positions matching TRBD1. Germline V CDR1 and CDR2: SGHRS, YFSETQ. This CDR3 contains 19 residues. The junction had 18 bases not matched to a gene; V was cut back by 3 bases and J by 2 bases. The CDR3 coding sequence is TGCGCCAGCAGCTCACAGGGGCCTCCTGGGCGGACGAACACAGATACGCAGTATTTT. This translates into CASSSQGPPGRTNTDTQYF.

The gene calls are TRBV27 and TRBJ2-6; 9 bases fit TRBD1. Looked up from germline, CDR1 is MNHEY and CDR2 is SMNVEV (reference sequence). With 1 base clipped from V and 0 bases from J, the junction kept 7 bases outside the gene matches. This CDR3 region has 19 residues. CDR3 sequence: CASSLWDRAPSSGANVLTF. CDR3 DNA sequence: TGTGCCAGCAGTTTATGGGACAGGGCCCCCAGCTCTGGGGCCAACGTCCTGACTTTC.

The chain is built from TRBV5-1 and TRBJ2-5; 8 nucleotides match TRBD1. V shed 3 bases and J 2 bases; nucleotides not matched to a gene: 9. Germline CDR1 and CDR2: SGHRS and YFSETQ. The length of the CDR3 is 16 residues. CDR3 DNA: TGCGCCAGCAGCTACCGATCAGGGGGCTATCAAGAGACCCAGTACTTC. Translation gives CASSYRSGGYQETQYF.

This clone has a handful of counts. The chain employs TRBV9 and TRBJ2-7, with D tentatively TRBD1 (5 bases). The V gene lost 4 bases and the J gene lost 2 bases, with 13 bases spanning the gap. This CDR3 region has 14 residues. Germline loops: CDR1 SGDLS, CDR2 YYNGEE. CDR3 in DNA: TGTGCCAGCAGCCCGTTACAGGACCCCTACGAGCAGTACTTC. Translated: CASSPLQDPYEQYF.

This clone qualifies as medium-sized (0.01 to 0.1%). The chain carries TRBV11-2 and TRBJ2-1; D is uncertain. CDR1 is SGHAT, CDR2 FQNNGV, per germline. Deletions cut 1 base from V and 2 bases from J, with 9 bases between. The CDR3 has 15 residues. CDR3 nucleotide sequence: TGTGCCAGCAGCTTAGCCCAGAACCCCTACAATGAGCAGTTCTTC. Protein: CASSLAQNPYNEQFF.

The chain has TRBV2 and TRBJ2-3, with 7 bases matching TRBD1. Germline V gene sequence: CDR1 SNHLY, CDR2 FYNNEI. The CDR3 has 13 amino acids. With V trimmed by 8 bases and J by 3 bases, 5 bases remained unmatched. The CDR3 loop is CASFGTATDTQYF. DNA for the CDR3: TGTGCCAGCTTTGGGACAGCTACAGATACGCAGTATTTT.

The V gene is TRBV2, the J gene TRBJ2-1; no firm D call. This CDR3 comprises 15 residues. The V gene lost 4 bases and the J gene lost 2 bases, with 12 bases spanning the gap. The germline V gene has CDR1 SNHLY and CDR2 FYNNEI. CDR3 residues: CASSAQRTAYNEQFF. CDR3 in DNA: TGTGCCAGCAGTGCGCAGAGAACAGCCTACAATGAGCAGTTCTTC.

This clone was found a few times. The chain uses TRBV27 and TRBJ2-3; D uncertain. In germline, CDR1 is MNHEY, CDR2 SMNVEV (reference sequence). The CDR3 is 12 residues long. Deletions cut 5 bases from V and 2 bases from J, with 5 bases between. In DNA form, the CDR3 reads TGTGCCAGCAGTCTAAACACAGATACGCAGTATTTT. Protein: CASSLNTDTQYF.

The CDR3 DNA sequence: TGTGCCAGCAGCACACGTGCCCCCCAGAAACAGTACTTC. This codes for CASSTRAPQKQYF. The V and J genes are TRBV5-8 and TRBJ2-7; D is uncertain. The CDR3 totals 13 residues. Trimming stripped 4 bases from V and 10 bases from J, with 18 bases between. Germline V gives CDR1 SGHTS, CDR2 YDEGEE.

The V and J genes are TRBV6-1 and TRBJ2-7, with 11 bases matching TRBD2. CDR3 length: 16 residues. Trimming removed 4 bases from V and 3 bases from J; junction bases left unmatched: 8. Germline CDR1 MNHNS, CDR2 SASEGT. CDR3 in amino acids: CASSALLSGRDYEQYF. DNA for the CDR3: TGTGCCAGCAGTGCTCTACTTAGCGGGAGGGACTACGAGCAGTACTTC.